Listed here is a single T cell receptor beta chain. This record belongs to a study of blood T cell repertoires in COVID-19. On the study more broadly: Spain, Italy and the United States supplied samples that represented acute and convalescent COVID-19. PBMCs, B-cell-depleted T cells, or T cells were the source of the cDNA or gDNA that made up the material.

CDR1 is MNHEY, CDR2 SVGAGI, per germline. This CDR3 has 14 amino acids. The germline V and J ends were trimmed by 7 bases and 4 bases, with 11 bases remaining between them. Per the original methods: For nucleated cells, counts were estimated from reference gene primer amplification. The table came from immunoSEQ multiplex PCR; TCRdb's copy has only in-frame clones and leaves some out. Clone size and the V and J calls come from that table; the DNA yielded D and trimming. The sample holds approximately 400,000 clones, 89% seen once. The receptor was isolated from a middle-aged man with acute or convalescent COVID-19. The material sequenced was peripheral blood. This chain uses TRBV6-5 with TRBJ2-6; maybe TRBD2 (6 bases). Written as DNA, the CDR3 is TGTGCCAGCACTCGGGGGTCCGGGGCCAACGTCCTGACTTTC. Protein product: CASTRGSGANVLTF.